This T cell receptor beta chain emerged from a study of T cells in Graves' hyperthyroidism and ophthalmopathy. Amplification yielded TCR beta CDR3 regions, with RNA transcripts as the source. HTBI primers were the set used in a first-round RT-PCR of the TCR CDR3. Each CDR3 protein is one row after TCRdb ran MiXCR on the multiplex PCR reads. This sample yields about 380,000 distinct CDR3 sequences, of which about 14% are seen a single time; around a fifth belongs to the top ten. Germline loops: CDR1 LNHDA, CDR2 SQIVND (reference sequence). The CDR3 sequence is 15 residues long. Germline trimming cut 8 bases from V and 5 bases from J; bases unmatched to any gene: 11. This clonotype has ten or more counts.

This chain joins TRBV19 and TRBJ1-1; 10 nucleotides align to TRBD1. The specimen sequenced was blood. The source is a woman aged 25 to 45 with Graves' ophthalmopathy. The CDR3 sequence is CASEGWDRGWTEAFF. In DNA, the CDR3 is TGTGCCAGTGAAGGGTGGGACAGGGGATGGACTGAAGCTTTCTTT.